This is a list of T cell receptor beta chains from one sample in a study of blood T cell repertoires in COVID-19. The repertoire was sequenced with immunoSEQ multiplex PCR; TCRdb's copy has only in-frame clones and lacks some. The data contain 100,000 to 150,000 clones, approximately 90% of them seen just once; the ten biggest clones take up approximately 1.4%. The sequenced sample consisted of peripheral blood. The receptors were sampled from a human donor in a cohort sampled during active COVID-19. CDR3s include the opening cysteine and the closing phenylalanine or tryptophan. A D gene is named only where the DNA matches it firmly. Clone size is given for some rows only: seen once, a few or many times, or a class if the clone is expanded.

clone_size cdr3_length d_call j_call v_call cdr3_aa cdr3_nt
NA 14 TRBD1 TRBJ1-5 TRBV29-1 CSVGEGQGGQPQHF TGCAGCGTTGGGGAAGGACAGGGGGGCCAGCCCCAGCATTTT
NA 14 NA TRBJ2-4 TRBV6-6 CASSTSGTLDIQYF TGTGCCAGCAGTACATCCGGGACACTGGACATTCAGTACTTC
NA 17 TRBD2 TRBJ2-3 TRBV5-4 CASSLRSGRAQTDTQYF TGTGCCAGCAGCTTGCGTAGCGGGAGGGCACAAACAGATACGCAGTATTTT
NA 15 NA TRBJ2-5 TRBV28 CASSFRGQERETQYF TGTGCCAGCAGTTTTAGAGGACAAGAACGAGAGACCCAGTACTTC
NA 15 NA TRBJ2-7 TRBV27 CASSLSSRGDSEQYF TGTGCCAGCAGTTTATCAAGTAGGGGTGACTCCGAGCAGTACTTC
NA 16 NA TRBJ2-3 TRBV11-3 CASSLGGPGAEDTQYF TGTGCCAGCAGCTTGGGGGGGCCGGGGGCGGAAGATACGCAGTATTTT
NA 16 NA TRBJ2-2 TRBV6-2/TRBV6-3 CASSYRLASNTGELFF TGTGCCAGCAGTTACAGGCTAGCTTCAAACACCGGGGAGCTGTTTTTT
NA 12 NA TRBJ2-1 TRBV2 CASRSGNNEQFF TGTGCCAGCAGGTCTGGCAACAATGAGCAGTTCTTC
NA 14 TRBD1 TRBJ2-7 TRBV7-2 CASSFGTGGLEQYF TGTGCCAGCAGCTTCGGGACAGGGGGCTTAGAGCAGTACTTC
NA 12 NA TRBJ2-5 TRBV7-9 CASGGSQETQYF TGTGCCAGCGGGGGGAGCCAAGAGACCCAGTACTTC
NA 14 NA TRBJ2-7 TRBV10-2 CASSQGSHYYEQYF TGCGCCAGCAGCCAAGGGAGTCACTACTACGAGCAGTACTTC
NA 15 NA TRBJ2-7 TRBV7-8 CASSPITGSRYEQYF TGTGCCAGCAGCCCTATTACAGGGTCCCGGTACGAGCAGTACTTC
NA 15 TRBD2 TRBJ2-3 TRBV7-2 CASSFLAGTPDTQYF TGTGCCAGCAGCTTCTTAGCGGGAACGCCGGATACGCAGTATTTT
NA 17 TRBD2 TRBJ2-3 TRBV18 CASSPPSSGSSTDTQYF TGTGCCAGCTCACCACCGTCTAGCGGTTCAAGCACAGATACGCAGTATTTT
NA 13 TRBD1 TRBJ2-1 TRBV11-2 CASSFQGADGQFF TGTGCCAGCAGCTTTCAGGGGGCCGATGGGCAGTTCTTC
once 15 TRBD1 TRBJ2-1 TRBV28 CASSLPAGGSNEQFF TGTGCCAGCAGTTTACCTGCAGGGGGCTCGAATGAGCAGTTCTTC
NA 15 NA TRBJ2-1 TRBV28 CASRPTQRIYNEQFF TGTGCCTCGAGACCCACCCAGAGGATCTACAATGAGCAGTTCTTC
NA 14 NA TRBJ2-1 TRBV7-2 CASSLVGRSGEQFF TGTGCCAGCAGCTTAGTTGGCCGATCCGGGGAGCAGTTCTTC
NA 17 NA TRBJ2-7 TRBV4-1 CASSQVATGPLSYEQYF TGCGCCAGCAGCCAAGTTGCGACAGGCCCCCTCTCCTACGAGCAGTACTTC
NA 14 NA TRBJ1-6 TRBV4-1 CASSQVAGDSPLHF TGCGCCAGCAGCCAAGTTGCAGGGGACTCACCCCTCCACTTT
once 14 NA TRBJ2-5 TRBV6-5 CASSSGSFQETQYF TGTGCCAGCAGTTCCGGGAGCTTCCAAGAGACCCAGTACTTC
NA 12 NA TRBJ2-7 TRBV6-1 CASSEARGEQYF TGTGCCAGCAGTGAAGCCCGCGGGGAGCAGTACTTC
NA 15 TRBD2 TRBJ2-1 TRBV7-2 CASVPMVAGGFEQFF TGTGCCAGCGTCCCGATGGTAGCGGGAGGTTTTGAGCAGTTCTTC
NA 15 NA TRBJ2-3 TRBV21-1 CASSAGRADTDTQYF TGTGCCAGCAGCGCCGGGAGGGCGGATACGGATACGCAGTATTTT
NA 15 NA TRBJ2-5 TRBV18 CASSPPALAQETQYF TGTGCCAGCTCACCACCAGCTTTAGCCCAAGAGACCCAGTACTTC
few 15 TRBD1 TRBJ1-2 TRBV5-6 CASSSGQGAIYGYTF TGTGCCAGCAGCTCCGGACAGGGGGCGATCTATGGCTACACCTTC
NA 12 NA TRBJ1-1 TRBV5-6 CASSLRGTEAFF TGTGCCAGCAGCTTGAGGGGGACTGAAGCTTTCTTT